Below are 28 T cell receptor beta chains sequenced from a single sample in a study of identical twins. From the 5' RACE reads, TCRdb called clonotypes with MiXCR, one entry per CDR3 protein. The data hold roughly 710,000 distinct CDR3 sequences, with less than 7% observed a single time. The specimen sequenced was naive T cells sorted from blood. All receptors derive from a man aged 18 to 29 in good health.

This clonotype has a count of ten or more. The rearrangement links TRBV7-6 to TRBJ2-7; no clear D gene. The CDR3 consists of 13 residues. V shed 2 bases and J shed 3 bases, with 8 bases lying between them. Germline CDR1 is SGHVS and CDR2 is FNYEAQ. The CDR3 nucleotides read TGTGCCAGCAGCTTACACCCCAACTACGAGCAGTACGTC. Its translation is CASSLHPNYEQYV.

This clonotype occurred many times. The chain combines TRBV12-3 or TRBV12-4 with TRBJ2-1, with D possibly being TRBD2 (5 bases). This CDR3 is 15 amino acids long. Trimming pared 1 base from V and 5 bases from J, leaving 12 bases between. The CDR3 DNA reads as TGTGCCAGCAGTTTAGTTCTCGGGATCCACAATGAGCAGTTCTTC. As protein: CASSLVLGIHNEQFF.

The chain employs TRBV12-3 or TRBV12-4 and TRBJ2-1, with D maybe TRBD1 (6 bases). The CDR3 contains 15 residues. V dropped 1 base and J dropped 4 bases, with 11 bases sitting between them. CDR3 residues: CASSLGEGGYNEQFF. Written as DNA, the CDR3 is TGTGCCAGCAGTTTAGGGGAAGGGGGTTACAATGAGCAGTTCTTC.

This clonotype was counted at least ten times. V usage is TRBV15 and J usage is TRBJ2-2, with no clear D. V shed 5 bases and J shed 1 base, with 8 bases lying between them. The CDR3 length is 14 residues. The germline CDR1 and CDR2 sequences are LNHNV and YYDKDF (reference sequence). The CDR3 region is CATSVRKNTGELFF. CDR3 coding DNA: TGTGCCACCAGCGTACGAAAGAACACCGGGGAGCTGTTTTTT. The variable domain in full, with the rest retrieved from reference TRBV15 and TRBJ2-2, is DAMVIQNPRYQVTQFGKPVTLSCSQTLNHNVMYWYQQKSSQAPKLLFHYYDKDFNNEADTPDNFQSRRPNTSFCFLDIRSPGLGDTAMYLCATSVRKNTGELFFGEGSRLTVL.

The chain is built from TRBV6-2 or TRBV6-3 and TRBJ2-1; D possibly corresponds to TRBD2 (6 bases). The V gene lost 0 bases and the J gene lost 0 bases, with 24 bases spanning the gap. CDR1 is MNHEY, CDR2 SVGEGT, per germline. CDR3 length equals 21 residues. The CDR3 spells CASSYSSGEGGTASSYNEQFF. DNA of the CDR3: TGTGCCAGCAGTTACTCGTCGGGAGAGGGCGGAACCGCGAGCTCCTACAATGAGCAGTTCTTC.

In this sample, this clonotype turned up a few times. The chain links TRBV24-1 to TRBJ2-3; tentatively, D is TRBD2 (5 bases). From germline, CDR1 is KGHDR and CDR2 SFDVKD. The V and J ends lost 1 base and 5 bases respectively, with 18 bases between them. The CDR3 has 17 amino acids. DNA for the CDR3: TGTGCCACCAGTGATTTCGGGCACCCCCCGGCGGGAGATACGCAGTATTTT. It translates to CATSDFGHPPAGDTQYF.

This clonotype was picked up a small number of times. V and J are TRBV20-1 and TRBJ2-3; 12 bases map to TRBD2. CDR1 and CDR2 from the germline V gene are DFQATT and SNEGSKA (reference sequence). The trim removed 5 bases at V and 5 bases at J, leaving 2 bases unmatched. The CDR3 runs 13 residues. CDR3 amino acids: CSALAGGQDTQYF. DNA for the CDR3: TGCAGTGCTCTAGCGGGAGGGCAAGATACGCAGTATTTT.

This clonotype was recorded a few times. The rearrangement joins TRBV28 to TRBJ1-1; weak D call: TRBD1 (5 bases). The germline V and J ends were trimmed by 6 bases and 3 bases, with 14 bases remaining between them. Germline loops: CDR1 MDHEN, CDR2 SYDVKM. The CDR3 is 14 residues long. CDR3 sequence (DNA): TGTGCCAGCAGCCCTATTTGGGGGGACACTGAAGCTTTCTTT. It translates to CASSPIWGDTEAFF.

This chain links TRBV5-1 with TRBJ1-4; tentative D call: TRBD1 (6 bases). The CDR3 extends over 14 amino acids. In germline, CDR1 is SGHRS, CDR2 YFSETQ. Trimming took 0 bases from V and 11 from J, leaving 14 bases between them. The DNA for the CDR3 is TGCGCCAGCAGCTTGGGGGGGACAAATCTGAAACTGTTTTTT. It translates to CASSLGGTNLKLFF.

This clonotype was detected a few times. This sequence joins TRBV6-2 or TRBV6-3 and TRBJ2-7, with TRBD1 identical over 8 bases. The CDR3 totals 16 residues. The germline V gene has CDR1 MNHEY and CDR2 SVGEGT. The J segment lost 1 base and the V segment lost 0 bases, leaving 5 bases of the junction unmatched. DNA of the CDR3: TGTGCCAGCAGTTACTCGAAACAGGGGGAGTCCTACGAGCAGTACTTC. Translating gives CASSYSKQGESYEQYF.

A few counts support this clonotype. This chain joins TRBV4-1 and TRBJ2-3, with no clear D. Germline-derived CDR1 and CDR2 are MGHRA and YSYEKL. The CDR3 sequence is 14 residues long. V lost 2 bases, J lost 2 bases, and 8 bases lay in between. DNA for the CDR3: TGCGCCAGCAGCCAACTCGAAACCACAGATACGCAGTATTTT. It is translated as CASSQLETTDTQYF.

This clonotype was counted at least ten times. The chain couples TRBV11-2 to TRBJ2-1; 7 bases fit TRBD2. CDR3 length: 13 residues. Losses at the gene ends were 5 bases for V and 6 bases for J; bases not matched to a gene: 4. Germline lookup yields CDR1 SGHAT and CDR2 FQNNGV. The CDR3 protein is CASSGGSSNEQFF. CDR3 nucleotide sequence: TGTGCCAGCAGCGGCGGGAGCAGCAATGAGCAGTTCTTC.

This clonotype has at least ten counts. The J gene is TRBJ2-5, the V gene TRBV10-3; no clear D. With 10 bases removed from V and 0 bases from J, the gap between germline ends came to 12 bases. CDR1 ENHRY and CDR2 SYGVKD come from the germline V gene. This CDR3 has 13 amino acids. CDR3 sequence reads: CATGDTNQETQYF. CDR3 nucleotides: TGTGCCACCGGAGACACGAACCAAGAGACCCAGTACTTC.

At least ten counts were recorded for this clonotype. The chain has TRBV6-2 or TRBV6-3 and TRBJ2-7, with D unresolved. Germline CDR1 MNHEY, CDR2 SVGEGT. The CDR3 has 14 amino acids. The V and J ends lost 4 bases and 0 bases respectively, with 10 bases between them. The CDR3 DNA is TGTGCCAGCAGTTCCGACATCCCCTCCTACGAGCAGTACTTC. This gives the protein CASSSDIPSYEQYF.

This clonotype showed up just a few times. The chain joins TRBV6-2 or TRBV6-3 to TRBJ2-1; no clear D gene. The V end was cut by 6 bases, the J end by 8 bases, with 23 bases between. The CDR3 loop spans 16 amino acids. Germline V gene lookup returns CDR1 MNHEY and CDR2 SVGEGT. The CDR3 DNA sequence: TGTGCCAGCAGACCACTCCAGCGCGAGAGACTGTATGAGCAGTTCTTC. Amino acid sequence: CASRPLQRERLYEQFF.

This clonotype was seen repeatedly, ten times or more. The rearrangement links TRBV5-5 to TRBJ2-1, with 8 bases aligning to TRBD1. The CDR3 covers 16 residues. Germline-derived CDR1 and CDR2 are SGHKS and YYEKEE (reference sequence). Trimming at V came to 4 bases and at J to 5 bases, leaving 11 bases not matched to a gene. The CDR3 sequence is CASSRETGVGDNEQFF. The CDR3 bases are TGTGCCAGCAGCAGGGAGACAGGGGTAGGAGACAATGAGCAGTTCTTC.

The table lists this clonotype with many counts. The chain recombines TRBV29-1 with TRBJ2-3, with D perhaps matching TRBD1 (6 bases). Trimming removed 4 bases from V and 2 bases from J, with 16 bases in between. Germline V gives CDR1 SQVTM, CDR2 ANQGSEA. The CDR3 runs 15 residues. CDR3 amino acids: CSVGSGTLVTDTQYF. The CDR3 nucleotides read TGCAGCGTTGGTTCCGGGACACTCGTCACAGATACGCAGTATTTT.

The chain employs TRBV10-3 and TRBJ2-2, with 10 bases aligning to TRBD2. V lost 6 bases to trimming and J lost 4 bases; unmatched junction nucleotides: 11. The CDR3 covers 17 residues. CDR1 ENHRY and CDR2 SYGVKD come from the germline V gene. The CDR3 loop reads CAIRGQLAGSPTGELFF. The CDR3 coding sequence is TGTGCCATCAGGGGACAACTAGCGGGGTCGCCCACCGGGGAGCTGTTTTTT.

The sample holds many counts of this clonotype. V and J are TRBV29-1 and TRBJ2-3, with D perhaps TRBD1 (7 bases). Germline V gives CDR1 SQVTM, CDR2 ANQGSEA. The CDR3 has 17 amino acids. The germline V and J ends were trimmed by 6 bases and 5 bases, with 27 bases remaining between them. The CDR3 loop is CSVRGFVGQGGLDTQYF. The CDR3, as DNA: TGCAGCGTGAGGGGTTTTGTCGGGCAGGGGGGTTTAGATACGCAGTATTTT.

J is TRBJ2-7 and V is TRBV29-1; 7 bases are shared with TRBD1. The germline V gene encodes CDR1 SQVTM and CDR2 ANQGSEA. The trim removed 7 bases at V and 4 bases at J, leaving 10 bases unmatched. The CDR3 totals 13 residues. This CDR3 is CSATTLTGYEQYF. The CDR3 DNA is TGCAGCGCTACAACTTTGACAGGGTACGAGCAGTACTTC.

This clonotype has a handful of counts. The chain has TRBV25-1 and TRBJ2-2; D gene uncertain. V was clipped by 8 bases and J by 0 bases, with 10 bases between them. The V gene's germline CDR1 is MGHDK and CDR2 SYGVNS. This CDR3 has 14 residues. CDR3 sequence: CASASFANTGELFF. CDR3 sequence (DNA): TGTGCCAGCGCCAGTTTCGCGAACACCGGGGAGCTGTTTTTT.

This chain uses TRBV15 with TRBJ2-3; TRBD1 agrees at 9 bases. This CDR3 comprises 16 residues. Germline V gene lookup returns CDR1 LNHNV and CDR2 YYDKDF (reference sequence). The V gene end was trimmed by 0 bases and the J gene end by 5 bases; junction bases not matched to a gene: 6. The CDR3, as DNA: TGTGCCACCAGCAGAGATCGCGGGACAGGGAAAGATACGCAGTATTTT. It specifies CATSRDRGTGKDTQYF.

This clonotype was observed at least ten times. The chain recombines TRBV5-1 with TRBJ2-2, with 9 bases identical to TRBD1. The length of the CDR3 is 16 residues. The junction had 5 bases not matched to a gene; V was cut back by 4 bases and J by 1 base. Germline V gene lookup returns CDR1 SGHRS and CDR2 YFSETQ. The CDR3 region is CASSDMGQGNTGELFF. In nucleotides, the CDR3 is TGCGCCAGCAGCGACATGGGACAGGGGAACACCGGGGAGCTGTTTTTT.

The table lists this clonotype with many counts. V gene TRBV4-2 combines with J gene TRBJ1-1, with D possibly TRBD1 on 5 matching bases. Trimming took off 3 bases at V and 7 bases at J, with 12 bases between the two ends. Germline CDR1 LGHNA, CDR2 YNFKEQ. The CDR3 has 13 residues. In DNA form, the CDR3 reads TGTGCCAGCAGCCACCGGGACGGGAATGAAGCTTTCTTT. Its translation: CASSHRDGNEAFF.

This clonotype was recorded many times. The rearrangement joins TRBV29-1 to TRBJ2-7; a possible D gene is TRBD1 (6 bases). The CDR3 consists of 11 residues. V lost 6 bases to trimming and J lost 5 bases, with 11 bases between them. Germline CDR1 and CDR2: SQVTM and ANQGSEA. The CDR3 spells CSVRGTHEQYF. The CDR3 region has the DNA TGCAGCGTAAGGGGGACCCACGAGCAGTACTTC.

The rearrangement links TRBV18 to TRBJ2-2, with 13 bases fitting TRBD2. This CDR3 is 17 amino acids long. CDR1 KGHSH and CDR2 LQKENI come from the germline V gene. Unmatched junction bases numbered 11, after V lost 9 bases and J lost 4 bases. The CDR3 spells CARLGLAGLPGTGELFF. CDR3 bases: TGTGCCAGACTGGGACTAGCGGGACTACCGGGCACCGGGGAGCTGTTTTTT.

At least ten counts were recorded for this clonotype. This chain's CDR3 is CASSRTSGSYYEQFF. CDR3 sequence (DNA): TGTGCCAGCAGCCGGACTAGCGGGAGTTACTATGAGCAGTTCTTC. The V and J genes are TRBV12-3 or TRBV12-4 and TRBJ2-1; TRBD2 matches 13 bases. This CDR3 spans 15 amino acids. J lost 8 bases, V lost 6 bases, and 7 bases had no gene match.

This CDR3 reads CASSLQGKTEAFF. CDR3 bases: TGCGCCAGCAGCTTGCAGGGGAAGACTGAAGCTTTCTTT. This chain connects TRBV5-1 to TRBJ1-1; D perhaps matches TRBD1 (6 bases). V lost 1 base to trimming and J lost 5 bases, with 9 bases between them. Germline CDR1 is SGHRS and CDR2 is YFSETQ. The CDR3 has 13 residues.